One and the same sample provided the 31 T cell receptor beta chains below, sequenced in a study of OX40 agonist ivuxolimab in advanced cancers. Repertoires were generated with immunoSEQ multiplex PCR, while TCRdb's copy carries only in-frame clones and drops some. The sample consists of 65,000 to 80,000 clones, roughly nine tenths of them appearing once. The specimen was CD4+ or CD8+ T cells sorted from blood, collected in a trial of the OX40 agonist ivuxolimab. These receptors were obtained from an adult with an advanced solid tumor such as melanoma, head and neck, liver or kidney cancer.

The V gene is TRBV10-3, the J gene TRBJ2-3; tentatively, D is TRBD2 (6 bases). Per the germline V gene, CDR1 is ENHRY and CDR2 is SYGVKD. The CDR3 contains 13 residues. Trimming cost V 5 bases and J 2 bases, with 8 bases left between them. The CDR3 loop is CAISPGDTDTQYF. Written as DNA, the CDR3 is TGTGCCATCAGTCCGGGGGACACAGATACGCAGTATTTT.

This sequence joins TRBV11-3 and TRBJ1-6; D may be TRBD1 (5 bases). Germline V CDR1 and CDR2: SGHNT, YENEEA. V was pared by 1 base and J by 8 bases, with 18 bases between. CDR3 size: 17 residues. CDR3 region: CASSLGRGTTWDSPLHF. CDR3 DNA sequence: TGTGCCAGCAGCTTAGGTCGGGGGACCACTTGGGATTCACCCCTCCACTTT.

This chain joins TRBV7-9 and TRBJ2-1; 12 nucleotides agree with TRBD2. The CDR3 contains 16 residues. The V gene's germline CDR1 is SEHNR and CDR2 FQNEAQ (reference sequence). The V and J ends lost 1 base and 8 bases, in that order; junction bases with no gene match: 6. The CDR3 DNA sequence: TGTGCCAGCAGCTTAGGTGCTAGCGGGGGGGCCGATGAGCAGTTCTTC. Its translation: CASSLGASGGADEQFF.

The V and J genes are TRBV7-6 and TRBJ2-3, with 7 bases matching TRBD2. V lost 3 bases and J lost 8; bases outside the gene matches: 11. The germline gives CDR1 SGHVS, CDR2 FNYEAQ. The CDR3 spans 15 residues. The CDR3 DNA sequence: TGTGCCAGCAGCTTCGGGGGGACCGGCGTGGGTACGCAGTATTTT. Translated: CASSFGGTGVGTQYF.

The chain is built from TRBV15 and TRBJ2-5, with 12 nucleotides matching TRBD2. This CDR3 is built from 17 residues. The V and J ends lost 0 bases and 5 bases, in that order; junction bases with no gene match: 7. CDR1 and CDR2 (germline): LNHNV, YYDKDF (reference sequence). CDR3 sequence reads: CATSRDLTSGGGETQYF. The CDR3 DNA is TGTGCCACCAGCAGAGATCTGACTAGCGGGGGCGGGGAGACCCAGTACTTC.

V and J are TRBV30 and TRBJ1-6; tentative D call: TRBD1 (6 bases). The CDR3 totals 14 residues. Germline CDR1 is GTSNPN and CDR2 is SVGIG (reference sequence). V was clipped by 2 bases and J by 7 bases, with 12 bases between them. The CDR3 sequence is CAWSRGQANSPLHF. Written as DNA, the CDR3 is TGTGCCTGGAGTCGGGGGCAGGCGAATTCACCCCTCCACTTT.

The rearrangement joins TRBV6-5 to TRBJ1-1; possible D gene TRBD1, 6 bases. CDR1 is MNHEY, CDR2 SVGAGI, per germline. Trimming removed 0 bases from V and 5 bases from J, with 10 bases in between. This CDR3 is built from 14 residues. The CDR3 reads CASSYSGGETEAFF. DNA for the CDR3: TGTGCCAGCAGTTACTCCGGGGGCGAGACTGAAGCTTTCTTT.

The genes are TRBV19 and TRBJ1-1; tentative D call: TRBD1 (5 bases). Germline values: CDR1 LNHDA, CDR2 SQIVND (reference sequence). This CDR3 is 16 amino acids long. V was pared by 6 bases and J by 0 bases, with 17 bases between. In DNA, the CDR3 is TGTGCCAGTAGAGTAGGGAATCCAGGGATGAACACTGAAGCTTTCTTT. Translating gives CASRVGNPGMNTEAFF.

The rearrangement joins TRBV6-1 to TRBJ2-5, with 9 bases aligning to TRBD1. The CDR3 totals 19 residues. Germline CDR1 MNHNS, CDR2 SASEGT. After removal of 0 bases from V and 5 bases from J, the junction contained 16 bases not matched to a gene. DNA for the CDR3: TGTGCCAGCAGTGAAGCCGGACAGGGGTCCGGCGGGAGACAGGAGACCCAGTACTTC. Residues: CASSEAGQGSGGRQETQYF.

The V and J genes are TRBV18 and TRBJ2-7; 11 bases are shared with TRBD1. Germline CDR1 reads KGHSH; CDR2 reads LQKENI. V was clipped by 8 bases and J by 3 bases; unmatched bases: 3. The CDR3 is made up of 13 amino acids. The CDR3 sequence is CASAGQGGYEQYF. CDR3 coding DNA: TGTGCCAGCGCGGGACAGGGGGGCTACGAGCAGTACTTC. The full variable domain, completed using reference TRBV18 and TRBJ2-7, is NAGVMQNPRHLVRRRGQEARLRCSPMKGHSHVYWYRQLPEEGLKFMVYLQKENIIDESGMPKERFSAEFPKEGPSILRIQQVVRGDSAAYFCASAGQGGYEQYFGPGTRLTVT.

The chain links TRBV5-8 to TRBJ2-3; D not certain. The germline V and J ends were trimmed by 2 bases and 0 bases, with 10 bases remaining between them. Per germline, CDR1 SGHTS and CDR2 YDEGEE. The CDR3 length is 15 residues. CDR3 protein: CASSLRVRSTDTQYF. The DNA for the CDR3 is TGTGCCAGCAGCTTAAGGGTCCGGAGCACAGATACGCAGTATTTT.

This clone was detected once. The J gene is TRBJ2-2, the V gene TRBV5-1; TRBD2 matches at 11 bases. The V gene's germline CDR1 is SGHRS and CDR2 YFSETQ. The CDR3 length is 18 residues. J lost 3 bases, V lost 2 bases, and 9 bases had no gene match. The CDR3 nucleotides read TGCGCCAGCAGCTTCATAGCGGGAGGGCTGTGGTACACCGGGGAGCTGTTTTTT. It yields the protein CASSFIAGGLWYTGELFF. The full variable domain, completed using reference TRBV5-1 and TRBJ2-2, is KAGVTQTPRYLIKTRGQQVTLSCSPISGHRSVSWYQQTPGQGLQFLFEYFSETQRNKGNFPGRFSGRQFSNSRSEMNVSTLELGDSALYLCASSFIAGGLWYTGELFFGEGSRLTVL.

CDR3 loop: CASSLRGTDTEAFF. CDR3 bases: TGTGCCAGCAGCCTCCGGGGCACGGACACTGAAGCTTTCTTT. This sequence joins TRBV11-2 and TRBJ1-1, with TRBD1 as a possible D gene (5 bases). V lost 5 bases and J lost 3, with 13 bases in between. CDR3 length: 14 residues. Per the germline V gene, CDR1 is SGHAT and CDR2 is FQNNGV.

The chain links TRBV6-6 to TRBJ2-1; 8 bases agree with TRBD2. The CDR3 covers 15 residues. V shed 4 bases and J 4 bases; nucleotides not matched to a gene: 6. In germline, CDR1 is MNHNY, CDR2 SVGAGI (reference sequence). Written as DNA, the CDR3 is TGTGCCAGCAGTTCGCCGGGACTAGGTTACAATGAGCAGTTCTTC. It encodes CASSSPGLGYNEQFF.

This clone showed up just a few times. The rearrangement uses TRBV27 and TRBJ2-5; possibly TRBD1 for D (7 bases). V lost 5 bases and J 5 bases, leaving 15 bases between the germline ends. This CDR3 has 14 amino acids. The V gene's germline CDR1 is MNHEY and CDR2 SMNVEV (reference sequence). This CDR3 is CASSPQGRGETQYF. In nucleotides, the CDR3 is TGTGCCAGCAGTCCACAGGGGCGGGGTGAGACCCAGTACTTC.

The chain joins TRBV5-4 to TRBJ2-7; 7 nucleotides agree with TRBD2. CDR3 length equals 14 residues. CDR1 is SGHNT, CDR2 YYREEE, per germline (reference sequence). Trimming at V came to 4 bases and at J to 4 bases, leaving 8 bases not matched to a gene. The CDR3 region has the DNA TGTGCCAGCAGCACTGGGGGGGGTTTTTACGAGCAGTACTTC. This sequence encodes CASSTGGGFYEQYF.

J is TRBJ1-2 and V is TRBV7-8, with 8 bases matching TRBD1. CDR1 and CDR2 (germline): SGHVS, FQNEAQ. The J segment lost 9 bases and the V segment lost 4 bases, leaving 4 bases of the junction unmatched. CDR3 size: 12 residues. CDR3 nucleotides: TGTGCCAGCAGCTCAGGACAGGGAAGCTACACCTTC. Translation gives CASSSGQGSYTF.

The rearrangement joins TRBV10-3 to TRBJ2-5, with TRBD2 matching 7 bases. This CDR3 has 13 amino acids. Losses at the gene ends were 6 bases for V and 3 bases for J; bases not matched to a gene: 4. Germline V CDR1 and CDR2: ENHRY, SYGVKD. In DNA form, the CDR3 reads TGTGCCATCAGGGGTCGGGGGGAAGAGACCCAGTACTTC. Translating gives CAIRGRGEETQYF.

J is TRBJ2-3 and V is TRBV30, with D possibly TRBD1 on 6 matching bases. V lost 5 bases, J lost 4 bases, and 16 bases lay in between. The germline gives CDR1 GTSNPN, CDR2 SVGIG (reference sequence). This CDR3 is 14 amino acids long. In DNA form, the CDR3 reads TGTGCCTGGGGGGGTGCAGGGGCCCCAGATACGCAGTATTTT. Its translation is CAWGGAGAPDTQYF.

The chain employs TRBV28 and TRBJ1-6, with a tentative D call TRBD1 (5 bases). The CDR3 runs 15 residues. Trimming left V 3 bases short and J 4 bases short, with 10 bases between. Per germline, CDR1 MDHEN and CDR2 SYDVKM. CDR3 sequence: CASSFLGRYNSPLHF. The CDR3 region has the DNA TGTGCCAGCAGTTTCTTGGGGCGGTATAATTCACCCCTCCACTTT.

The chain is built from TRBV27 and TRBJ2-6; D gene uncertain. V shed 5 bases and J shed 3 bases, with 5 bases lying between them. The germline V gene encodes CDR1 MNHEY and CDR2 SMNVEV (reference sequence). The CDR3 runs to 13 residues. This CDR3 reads CASSVHGANVLTF. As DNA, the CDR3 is TGTGCCAGCAGTGTTCATGGGGCCAACGTCCTGACTTTC.

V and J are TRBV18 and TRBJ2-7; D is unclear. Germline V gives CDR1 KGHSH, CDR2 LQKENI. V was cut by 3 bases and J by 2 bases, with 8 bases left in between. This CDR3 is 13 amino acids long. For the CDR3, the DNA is TGTGCCAGCTCACCCCCAGGTGCCTACGAGCAGTACTTC. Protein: CASSPPGAYEQYF.

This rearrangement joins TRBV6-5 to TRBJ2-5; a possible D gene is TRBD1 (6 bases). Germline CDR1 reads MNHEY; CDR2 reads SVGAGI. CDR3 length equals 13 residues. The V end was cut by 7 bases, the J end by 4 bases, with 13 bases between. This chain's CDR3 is CASTSRGPETQYF. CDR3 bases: TGTGCCAGCACCAGCAGGGGCCCAGAGACCCAGTACTTC.

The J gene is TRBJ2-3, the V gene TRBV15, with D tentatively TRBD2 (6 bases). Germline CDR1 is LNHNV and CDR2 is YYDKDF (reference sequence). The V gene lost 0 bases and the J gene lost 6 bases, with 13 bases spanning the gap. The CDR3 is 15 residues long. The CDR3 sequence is CATSRDNRGVDTQYF. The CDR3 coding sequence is TGTGCCACCAGCAGAGATAACCGCGGGGTGGATACGCAGTATTTT.

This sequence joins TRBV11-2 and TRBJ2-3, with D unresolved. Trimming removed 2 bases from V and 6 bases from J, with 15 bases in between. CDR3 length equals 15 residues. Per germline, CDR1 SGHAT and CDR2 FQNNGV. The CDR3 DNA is TGTGCCAGCAGCTTAATCCCCCTAATGCGTGATACGCAGTATTTT. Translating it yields CASSLIPLMRDTQYF.

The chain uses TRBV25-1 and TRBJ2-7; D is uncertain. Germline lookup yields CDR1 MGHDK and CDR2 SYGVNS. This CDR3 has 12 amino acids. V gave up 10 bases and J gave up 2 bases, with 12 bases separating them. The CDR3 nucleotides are TGTGCCACCCAAAGAGGAACCTACGAGCAGTACTTC. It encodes CATQRGTYEQYF.

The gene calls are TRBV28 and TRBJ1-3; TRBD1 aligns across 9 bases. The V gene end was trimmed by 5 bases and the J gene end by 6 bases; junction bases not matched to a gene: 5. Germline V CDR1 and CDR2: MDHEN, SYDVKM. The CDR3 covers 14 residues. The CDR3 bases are TGTGCCAGCAGTCCGGGACAGGGCCTAAACACCATATATTTT. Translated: CASSPGQGLNTIYF.

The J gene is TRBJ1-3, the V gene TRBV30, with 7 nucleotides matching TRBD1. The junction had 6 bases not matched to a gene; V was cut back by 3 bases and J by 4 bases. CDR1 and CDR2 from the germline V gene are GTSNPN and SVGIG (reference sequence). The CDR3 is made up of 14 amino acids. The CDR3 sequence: CAWRKQGLGNTIYF. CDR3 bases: TGTGCCTGGAGAAAACAGGGGCTAGGAAACACCATATATTTT.

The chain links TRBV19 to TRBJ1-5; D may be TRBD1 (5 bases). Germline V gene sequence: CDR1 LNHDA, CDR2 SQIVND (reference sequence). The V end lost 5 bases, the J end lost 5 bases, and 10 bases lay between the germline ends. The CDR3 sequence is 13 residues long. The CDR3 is CASSPAGDQPQHF. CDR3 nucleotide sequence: TGTGCCAGTAGTCCGGCGGGGGATCAGCCCCAGCATTTT.

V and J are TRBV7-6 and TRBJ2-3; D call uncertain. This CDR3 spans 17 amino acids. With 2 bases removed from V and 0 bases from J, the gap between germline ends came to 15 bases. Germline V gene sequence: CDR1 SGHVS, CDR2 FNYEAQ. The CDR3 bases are TGTGCCAGCAGCTTAACCCGGCTAGGGCCTAGCACAGATACGCAGTATTTT. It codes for CASSLTRLGPSTDTQYF. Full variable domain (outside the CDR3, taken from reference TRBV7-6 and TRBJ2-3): GAGVSQSPRYKVTKRGQDVALRCDPISGHVSLYWYRQALGQGPEFLTYFNYEAQQDKSGLPNDRFSAERPEGSISTLTIQRTEQRDSAMYRCASSLTRLGPSTDTQYFGPGTRLTVL.

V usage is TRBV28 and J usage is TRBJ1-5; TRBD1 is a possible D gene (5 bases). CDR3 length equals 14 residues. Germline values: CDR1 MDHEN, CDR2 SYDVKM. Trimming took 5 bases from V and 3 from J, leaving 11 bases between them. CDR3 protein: CASSPQQVNQPQHF. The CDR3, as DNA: TGTGCCAGCAGTCCTCAACAGGTCAATCAGCCCCAGCATTTT.